This is a list of T cell receptor beta chains from one sample in a study of cytomegalovirus exposure and HLA in healthy donors. The assay was immunoSEQ multiplex PCR, and TCRdb's table has in-frame clones only and misses some. The top ten clones hold approximately 3% of a sample with 50,000 to 65,000 clones, 82% of them seen once. Sequencing input: PBMCs. The source is a woman younger than 35 in good health and CMV-seronegative. Each CDR3 is given with its conserved first and last residue. A D gene is named only where the DNA matches it firmly. Only part of the rows carry a size: once, few, many, or a class if the clone is expanded.

>NA|15|NA|TRBJ2-4|TRBV2
CASTRAGVAKNIQYF
TGTGCCAGCACAAGGGCAGGGGTAGCCAAAAACATTCAGTACTTC
>NA|16|few|TRBJ1-1|TRBV7-2
CASSLNGGVDRSGAFF
TGTGCCAGCAGCTTAAACGGGGGGGTGGATCGTTCAGGAGCTTTCTTT
>NA|16|NA|TRBJ1-5|TRBV28
CASSLVQGMGNQPQHF
TGTGCCAGCAGTTTAGTCCAGGGGATGGGCAATCAGCCCCAGCATTTT
>NA|15|NA|TRBJ2-7|TRBV2
CAGGGGRSVSYEQYF
TGTGCCGGGGGAGGGGGACGAAGCGTCTCCTACGAGCAGTACTTC
>NA|16|NA|TRBJ1-3|TRBV6-1
CASSDEDRISGNTIYF
TGTGCCAGCAGTGACGAGGACAGAATATCTGGAAACACCATATATTTT
>NA|14|NA|TRBJ1-4|TRBV4-1
CASSRRSSNEKLFF
TGCGCCAGCAGCCGCCGGTCCTCTAATGAAAAACTGTTTTTT
>NA|9|few|TRBJ1-1|TRBV10-1
CKRNTEAFF
TGTAAGAGGAACACTGAAGCTTTCTTT
>TRBD1|15|NA|TRBJ1-2|TRBV28
CASEGTGKNNYGYTF
TGTGCCAGCGAGGGGACAGGGAAAAATAACTATGGCTACACCTTC
>TRBD2|13|NA|TRBJ2-1|TRBV19
CASSRTSGREQFF
TGTGCCAGTAGTCGGACTAGCGGGAGAGAGCAGTTCTTC
>NA|15|NA|TRBJ2-3|TRBV6-6
CASSYSTGASDTQYF
TGTGCCAGCAGTTACTCGACGGGAGCCTCAGATACGCAGTATTTT
>NA|14|NA|TRBJ1-3|TRBV9
CASSPRTEGNTIYF
TGTGCCAGCAGCCCCCGGACAGAAGGAAACACCATATATTTT
>TRBD1|12|NA|TRBJ1-1|TRBV27
CASIAGGTEAFF
TGTGCCAGCATCGCAGGGGGGACTGAAGCTTTCTTT
>TRBD1|14|NA|TRBJ1-4|TRBV7-8
CASSSTGGGEKLFF
TGTGCCAGCAGCTCGACAGGGGGCGGTGAAAAACTGTTTTTT
>NA|15|NA|TRBJ1-3|TRBV25-1
CASSEGQWTGNTIYF
TGTGCCAGCAGTGAAGGACAGTGGACGGGAAACACCATATATTTT
>NA|14|NA|TRBJ1-4|TRBV5-1
CASRIQQGNEKLFF
TGCGCCAGCAGAATCCAACAGGGTAATGAAAAACTGTTTTTT
>TRBD2|16|NA|TRBJ2-5|TRBV28
CASTTGGGFWEETQYF
TGTGCCAGCACCACCGGGGGGGGATTTTGGGAAGAGACCCAGTACTTC
>NA|11|NA|TRBJ1-1|TRBV6-5
CASSRESEAFF
TGTGCCAGCAGTCGGGAATCTGAAGCTTTCTTT
>TRBD1|15|NA|TRBJ2-7|TRBV4-2
CASSQVGTAGYEQYF
TGTGCCAGCAGCCAAGTAGGGACAGCCGGCTACGAGCAGTACTTC
>TRBD1|15|NA|TRBJ1-5|TRBV10-2
CASSYSGGGNQPQHF
TGCGCCAGCAGTTATTCAGGGGGAGGCAATCAGCCCCAGCATTTT
>NA|14|NA|TRBJ2-7|TRBV6-1
CASRSHLQAHEQYF
TGTGCCAGCAGAAGTCACCTACAGGCCCACGAGCAGTACTTC
>NA|15|NA|TRBJ1-1|TRBV6-6
CASSYSAGARTEAFF
TGTGCCAGCAGTTACTCGGCAGGGGCAAGAACTGAAGCTTTCTTT
>NA|14|NA|TRBJ2-7|TRBV28
CASSLWGTTYEQYF
TGTGCCAGCAGTTTATGGGGGACAACCTACGAGCAGTACTTC
>NA|14|NA|TRBJ2-7|TRBV6-5
CASSQQGDSYEQYF
TGTGCCAGCAGCCAACAGGGAGACTCCTACGAGCAGTACTTC
>NA|15|NA|TRBJ1-4|TRBV30
CAWSSLGQRGEKLFF
TGTGCCTGGAGCTCGTTAGGCCAGAGAGGTGAAAAACTGTTTTTT
>NA|15|NA|TRBJ1-5|TRBV11-2
CASSLDRGANQPQHF
TGTGCCAGCAGCTTAGATCGCGGAGCCAATCAGCCCCAGCATTTT
>NA|12|NA|TRBJ1-2|TRBV28
CASRDTVIGYTF
TGTGCCAGCAGAGACACCGTGATCGGCTACACCTTC
>NA|13|NA|TRBJ2-7|TRBV4-1
CASSQSSGYEQYF
TGCGCCAGCAGCCAGTCCTCAGGGTACGAGCAGTACTTC
>TRBD1|13|once|TRBJ2-7|TRBV6-1
CASTPGQGAEQYF
TGTGCCAGCACCCCGGGACAGGGGGCCGAGCAGTACTTC
>NA|15|NA|TRBJ2-1|TRBV10-1
CASSPSAGSLGEQFF
TGCGCCAGCAGTCCAAGTGCGGGTAGCCTCGGTGAGCAGTTCTTC
>TRBD2|18|NA|TRBJ2-3|TRBV7-8
CASSLRVAGGPGTDTQYF
TGTGCCAGCAGCTTACGGGTAGCGGGAGGCCCCGGCACAGATACGCAGTATTTT
>TRBD1|17|NA|TRBJ1-5|TRBV5-1
CASSQDPGQGVTQPQHF
TGCGCCAGCAGCCAGGATCCGGGACAGGGGGTTACTCAGCCCCAGCATTTT
>NA|14|NA|TRBJ2-5|TRBV7-2
CASSLDGGRETQYF
TGTGCCAGCAGCTTAGACGGGGGTCGCGAGACCCAGTACTTC
>TRBD1|15|NA|TRBJ1-2|TRBV19
CATQTGGHANYGYTF
TGTGCCACCCAGACAGGGGGCCATGCTAACTATGGCTACACCTTC
>TRBD1|15|NA|TRBJ1-3|TRBV6-6
CASSYLGTGGNTIYF
TGTGCCAGCAGTTACCTGGGGACAGGGGGAAACACCATATATTTT
>NA|14|NA|TRBJ2-6|TRBV29-1
CSVGEESGANGLTF
TGCAGCGTTGGGGAGGAATCTGGGGCCAACGGCCTGACTTTC
>NA|13|NA|TRBJ2-1|TRBV21-1
CASTQGLPDEQFF
TGTGCCAGCACCCAGGGCCTTCCGGATGAGCAGTTCTTC
>NA|15|NA|TRBJ1-1|TRBV28
CASSLPRGSNTEAFF
TGTGCCAGCAGCCTTCCGCGGGGGTCGAACACTGAAGCTTTCTTT
>TRBD2|14|NA|TRBJ2-1|TRBV6-5
CARGGAGDGDEQFF
TGTGCCAGGGGAGGGGCGGGAGACGGCGATGAGCAGTTCTTC
>TRBD1|14|NA|TRBJ2-7|TRBV19
CASSPRDSPYEQYF
TGTGCCAGTAGTCCCCGGGACAGTCCCTACGAGCAGTACTTC